This TCR beta chain emerged from a study of technical replicates of blood from several donors. The CDR3 extends over 15 amino acids. The table came from immunoSEQ multiplex PCR; TCRdb's copy has only in-frame clones and leaves some out. The repertoire has about 97,000 clones, about 96% of them found once; the top ten carry about 0.36%. The material sequenced was T cells isolated from PBMCs. The chain recombines TRBV1 with TRBJ2-7; TRBD2 reflects the table's D call only, with no check against the DNA. TRBV1 is a pseudogene segment. This clonotype was obtained from a human donor in good health. Written as DNA, the CDR3 is TGCACCAGCAGCCAAGATGGGATACTAGAGTACGAGCAGTACTTC. Protein: CTSSQDGILEYEQYF.